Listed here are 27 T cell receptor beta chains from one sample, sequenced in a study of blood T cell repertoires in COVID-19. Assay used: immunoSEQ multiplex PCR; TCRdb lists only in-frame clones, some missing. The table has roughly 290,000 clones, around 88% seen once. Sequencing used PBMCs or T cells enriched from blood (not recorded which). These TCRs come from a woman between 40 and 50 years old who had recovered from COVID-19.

The CDR3 reads CASSLAQIATNEKLFF. The CDR3, as DNA: TGCGCCAGCAGCTTGGCACAGATTGCAACTAATGAAAAACTGTTTTTT. This rearrangement joins TRBV5-1 to TRBJ1-4; D gene unclear. Per the germline V gene, CDR1 is SGHRS and CDR2 is YFSETQ. The CDR3 extends over 16 amino acids. Between the trimmed V and J ends, which lost 0 bases and 0 bases, there was a span of 9 bases.

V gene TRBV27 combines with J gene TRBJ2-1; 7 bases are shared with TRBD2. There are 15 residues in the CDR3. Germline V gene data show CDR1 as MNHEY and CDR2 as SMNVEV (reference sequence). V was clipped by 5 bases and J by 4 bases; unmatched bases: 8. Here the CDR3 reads CASSAPGLRYNEQFF. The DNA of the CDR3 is TGTGCCAGCAGTGCCCCGGGACTAAGATACAATGAGCAGTTCTTC.

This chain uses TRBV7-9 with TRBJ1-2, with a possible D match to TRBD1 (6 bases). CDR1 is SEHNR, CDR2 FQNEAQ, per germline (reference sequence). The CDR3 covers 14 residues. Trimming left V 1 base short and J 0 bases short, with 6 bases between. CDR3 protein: CASSLGDTNYGYTF. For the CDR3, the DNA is TGTGCCAGCAGCTTAGGGGACACTAACTATGGCTACACCTTC.

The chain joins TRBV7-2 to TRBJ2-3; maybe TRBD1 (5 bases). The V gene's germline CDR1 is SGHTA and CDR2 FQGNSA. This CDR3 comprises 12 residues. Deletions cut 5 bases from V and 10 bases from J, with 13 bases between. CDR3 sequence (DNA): TGTGCCAGCAGCCGTGACAGAATCGCGCAGTATTTT. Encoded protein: CASSRDRIAQYF.

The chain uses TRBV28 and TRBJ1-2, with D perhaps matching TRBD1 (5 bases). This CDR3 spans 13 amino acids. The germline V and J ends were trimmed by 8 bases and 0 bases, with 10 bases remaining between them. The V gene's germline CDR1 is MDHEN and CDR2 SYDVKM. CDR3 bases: TGTGCCAGCTCACAGGCTTCTAACTATGGCTACACCTTC. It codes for CASSQASNYGYTF.

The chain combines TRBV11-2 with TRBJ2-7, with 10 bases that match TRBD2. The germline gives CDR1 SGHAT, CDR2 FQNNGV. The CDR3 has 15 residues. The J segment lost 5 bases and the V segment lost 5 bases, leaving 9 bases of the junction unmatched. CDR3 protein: CASSQGASGSHEQYF. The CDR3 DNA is TGTGCCAGCAGCCAGGGGGCTAGCGGGAGCCACGAGCAGTACTTC. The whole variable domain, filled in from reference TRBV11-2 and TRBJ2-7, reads EAGVAQSPRYKIIEKRQSVAFWCNPISGHATLYWYQQILGQGPKLLIQFQNNGVVDDSQLPKDRFSAERLKGVDSTLKIQPAKLEDSAVYLCASSQGASGSHEQYFGPGTRLTVT.

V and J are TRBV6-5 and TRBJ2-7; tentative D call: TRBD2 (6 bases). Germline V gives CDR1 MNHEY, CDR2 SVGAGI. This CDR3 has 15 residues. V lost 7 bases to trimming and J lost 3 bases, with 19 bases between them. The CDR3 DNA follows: TGTGCCAGCATGTTGGGATTTAGCGGCTACTACGAGCAGTACTTC. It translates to CASMLGFSGYYEQYF.

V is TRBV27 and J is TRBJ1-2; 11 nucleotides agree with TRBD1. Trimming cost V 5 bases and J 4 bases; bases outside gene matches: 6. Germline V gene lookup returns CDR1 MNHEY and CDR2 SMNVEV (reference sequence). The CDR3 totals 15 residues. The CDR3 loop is CASSLRTGGGYGYTF. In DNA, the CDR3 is TGTGCCAGCAGTCTTCGGACAGGGGGCGGCTATGGCTACACCTTC.

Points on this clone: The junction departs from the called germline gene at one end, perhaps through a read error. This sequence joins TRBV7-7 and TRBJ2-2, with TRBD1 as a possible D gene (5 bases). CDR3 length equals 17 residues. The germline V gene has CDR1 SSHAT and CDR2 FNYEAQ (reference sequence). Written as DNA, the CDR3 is TGTGCTAGCAGCGCCTTCCGACCCACAGGATCCGACGGGGAGCTGTTTTTT. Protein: CASSAFRPTGSDGELFF.

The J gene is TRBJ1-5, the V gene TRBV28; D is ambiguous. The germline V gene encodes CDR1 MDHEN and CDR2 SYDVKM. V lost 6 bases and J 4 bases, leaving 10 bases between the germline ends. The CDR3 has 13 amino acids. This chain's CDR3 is CASRVQLNQPQHF. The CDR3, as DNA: TGTGCCAGCAGAGTACAGTTAAATCAGCCCCAGCATTTT.

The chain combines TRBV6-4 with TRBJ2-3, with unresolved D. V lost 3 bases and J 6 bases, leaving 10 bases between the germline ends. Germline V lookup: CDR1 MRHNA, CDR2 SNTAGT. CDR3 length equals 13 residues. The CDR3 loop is CASSEQARDTQYF. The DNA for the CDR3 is TGTGCCAGCAGTGAGCAGGCTCGGGATACGCAGTATTTT.

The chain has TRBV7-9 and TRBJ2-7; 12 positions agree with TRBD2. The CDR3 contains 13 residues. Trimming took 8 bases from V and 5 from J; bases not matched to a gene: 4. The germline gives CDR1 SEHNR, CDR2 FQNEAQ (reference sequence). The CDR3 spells CASERTSGNEQYF. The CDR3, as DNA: TGTGCCAGCGAAAGGACTAGCGGGAACGAGCAGTACTTC.

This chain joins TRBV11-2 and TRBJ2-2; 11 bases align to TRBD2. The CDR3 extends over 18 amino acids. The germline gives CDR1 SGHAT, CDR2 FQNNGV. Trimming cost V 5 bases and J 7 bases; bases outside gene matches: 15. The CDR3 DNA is TGTGCCAGCAGCCCAAGGGTAGGACTAGCGGGTGTGAGCGGGGAGCTGTTTTTT. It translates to CASSPRVGLAGVSGELFF.

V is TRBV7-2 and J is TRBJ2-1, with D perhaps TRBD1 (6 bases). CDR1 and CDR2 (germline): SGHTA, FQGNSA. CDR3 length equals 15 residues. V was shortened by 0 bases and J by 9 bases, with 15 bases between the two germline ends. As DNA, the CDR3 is TGTGCCAGCAGCTTAGCGGCGGTGGGGGCTGGTGAGCAGTTCTTC. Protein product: CASSLAAVGAGEQFF.

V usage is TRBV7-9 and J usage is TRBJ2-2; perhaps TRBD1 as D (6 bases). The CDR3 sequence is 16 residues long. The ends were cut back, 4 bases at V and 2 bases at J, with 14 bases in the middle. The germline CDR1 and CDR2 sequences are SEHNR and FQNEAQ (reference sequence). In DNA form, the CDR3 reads TGTGCCAGCAGCTCCCAGGGGTCGGTAAACACCGGGGAGCTGTTTTTT. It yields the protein CASSSQGSVNTGELFF.

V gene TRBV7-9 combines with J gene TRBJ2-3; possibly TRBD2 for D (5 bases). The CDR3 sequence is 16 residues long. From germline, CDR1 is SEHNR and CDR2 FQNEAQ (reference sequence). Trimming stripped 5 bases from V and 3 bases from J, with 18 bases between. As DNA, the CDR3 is TGTGCCAGCAGCCCCATGGGCCCCCGGAGGACAGATACGCAGTATTTT. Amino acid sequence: CASSPMGPRRTDTQYF.

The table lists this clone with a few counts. The CDR3 nucleotides read TGTGCCAGCAGCTCGGGAGGGGATGAGCAGTTCTTC. Translating it yields CASSSGGDEQFF. The chain uses TRBV11-1 and TRBJ2-1; 8 nucleotides match TRBD2. J was trimmed by 8 bases and V by 4 bases; bases with no gene match: 1. This CDR3 spans 12 amino acids. Germline lookup yields CDR1 SGHAT and CDR2 FQDESV (reference sequence).

The CDR3 sequence is CASSIRSSGANVLTF. CDR3 DNA sequence: TGTGCCAGTAGTATCCGGAGCTCTGGGGCCAACGTCCTGACTTTC. The J gene is TRBJ2-6, the V gene TRBV19; D gene uncertain. CDR1 and CDR2 from the germline V gene are LNHDA and SQIVND (reference sequence). Between the trimmed V and J ends, which lost 3 bases and 0 bases, there was a span of 6 bases. CDR3 length equals 15 residues. The whole variable domain, remainder taken from reference TRBV19 and TRBJ2-6, is DGGITQSPKYLFRKEGQNVTLSCEQNLNHDAMYWYRQDPGQGLRLIYYSQIVNDFQKGDIAEGYSVSREKKESFPLTVTSAQKNPTAFYLCASSIRSSGANVLTFGAGSRLTVL.

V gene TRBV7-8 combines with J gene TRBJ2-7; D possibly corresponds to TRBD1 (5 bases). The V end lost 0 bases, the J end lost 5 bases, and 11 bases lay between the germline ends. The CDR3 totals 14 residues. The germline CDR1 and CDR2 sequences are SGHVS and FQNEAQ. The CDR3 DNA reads TGTGCCAGCAGCTTAGCAGGGGCCGTCGACGAGCAGTACTTC. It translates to CASSLAGAVDEQYF.

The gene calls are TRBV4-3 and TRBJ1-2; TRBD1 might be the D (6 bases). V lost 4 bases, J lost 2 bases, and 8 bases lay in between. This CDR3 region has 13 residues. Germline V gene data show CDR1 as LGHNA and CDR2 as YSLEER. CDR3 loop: CASSRQENYGYTF. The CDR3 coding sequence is TGCGCCAGCAGCCGACAGGAAAACTATGGCTACACCTTC.

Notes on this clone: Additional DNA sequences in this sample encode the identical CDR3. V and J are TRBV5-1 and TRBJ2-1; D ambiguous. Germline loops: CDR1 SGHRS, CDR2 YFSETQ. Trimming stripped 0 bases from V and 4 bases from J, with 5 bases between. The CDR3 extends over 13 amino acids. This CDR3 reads CASSLATYNEQFF. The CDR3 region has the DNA TGCGCCAGCAGCTTGGCTACTTACAATGAGCAGTTCTTC.

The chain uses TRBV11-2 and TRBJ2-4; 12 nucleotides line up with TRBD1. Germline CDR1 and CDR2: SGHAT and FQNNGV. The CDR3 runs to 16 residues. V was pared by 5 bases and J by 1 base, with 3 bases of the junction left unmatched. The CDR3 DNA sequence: TGTGCCAGCAGCGGGGGACAGGGGGCGGCCAAAAACATTCAGTACTTC. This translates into CASSGGQGAAKNIQYF.

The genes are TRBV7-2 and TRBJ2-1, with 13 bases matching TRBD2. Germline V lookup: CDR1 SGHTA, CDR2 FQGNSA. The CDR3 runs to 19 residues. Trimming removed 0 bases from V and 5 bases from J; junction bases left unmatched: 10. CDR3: CASSLAGTSGTFPHNEQFF. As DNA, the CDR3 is TGTGCCAGCAGCTTAGCAGGGACTAGCGGGACCTTCCCGCACAATGAGCAGTTCTTC.

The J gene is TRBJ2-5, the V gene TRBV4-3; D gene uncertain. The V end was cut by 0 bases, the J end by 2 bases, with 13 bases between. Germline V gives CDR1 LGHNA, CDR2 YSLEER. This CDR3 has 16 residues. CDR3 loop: CASSQDFVVPQETQYF. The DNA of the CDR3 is TGCGCCAGCAGCCAAGATTTCGTCGTTCCGCAAGAGACCCAGTACTTC.

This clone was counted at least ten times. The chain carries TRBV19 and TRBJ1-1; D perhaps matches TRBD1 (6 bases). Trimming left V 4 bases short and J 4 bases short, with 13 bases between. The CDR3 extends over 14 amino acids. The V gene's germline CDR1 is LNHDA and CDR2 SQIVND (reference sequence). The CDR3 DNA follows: TGTGCCAGTAGTAGGACAGACGGAAGCACTGAAGCTTTCTTT. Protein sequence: CASSRTDGSTEAFF. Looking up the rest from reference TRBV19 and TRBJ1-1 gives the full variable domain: DGGITQSPKYLFRKEGQNVTLSCEQNLNHDAMYWYRQDPGQGLRLIYYSQIVNDFQKGDIAEGYSVSREKKESFPLTVTSAQKNPTAFYLCASSRTDGSTEAFFGQGTRLTVV.

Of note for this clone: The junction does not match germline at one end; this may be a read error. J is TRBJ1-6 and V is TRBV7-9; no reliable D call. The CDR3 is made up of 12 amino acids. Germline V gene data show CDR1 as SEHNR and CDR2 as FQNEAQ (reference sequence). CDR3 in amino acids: CASSSDNSPLHF. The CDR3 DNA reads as TGTGCCAGCAGCTCCGATAATTCACCCCTCCACTTT.

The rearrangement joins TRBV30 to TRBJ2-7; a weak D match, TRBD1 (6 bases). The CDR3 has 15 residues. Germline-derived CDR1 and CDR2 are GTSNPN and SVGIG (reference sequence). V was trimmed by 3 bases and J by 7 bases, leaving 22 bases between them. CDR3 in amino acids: CAWRRIPAGDHEQYF. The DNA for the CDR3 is TGTGCCTGGAGGAGGATACCGGCAGGGGACCATGAGCAGTACTTC.